These T cell receptor beta chains were read from a single sample in a study of blood T cell repertoires in COVID-19. TCRdb's table, derived via immunoSEQ multiplex PCR, lists solely in-frame clones and lacks some. This sample has roughly 72,000 clones, with about 80% found just once. Sequencing was carried out using peripheral blood. The receptors were sampled from an elderly woman with acute or convalescent COVID-19. The CDR3 runs from the conserved cysteine through the conserved F or W. The order of the fields is V gene, D gene, clone size, J gene, CDR3 protein, CDR3 DNA. A D gene is named only where the DNA matches it firmly. Clone sizes are given selectively: once, few, many, or a class where the clone is expanded.

TRBV6-5	TRBD1	NA	TRBJ2-7	CASKGWDRASNEQYF	TGTGCCAGCAAAGGGTGGGACAGGGCGTCCAACGAGCAGTACTTC
TRBV5-1	NA	NA	TRBJ2-1	CASRGRSSSYNEQFF	TGCGCCAGCAGGGGGCGGTCAAGCTCCTACAATGAGCAGTTCTTC
TRBV7-9	TRBD1	NA	TRBJ2-2	CASSARQGPNTGELFF	TGTGCCAGCAGCGCCAGACAGGGTCCGAACACCGGGGAGCTGTTTTTT
TRBV5-6	NA	once	TRBJ1-6	CASSLLTASTSSPLHF	TGTGCCAGCAGCCTGCTCACCGCGTCCACGAGTTCACCCCTCCACTTT
TRBV5-1	TRBD2	NA	TRBJ2-2	CASSLELAGGNTGELFF	TGCGCCAGCAGCTTGGAGCTAGCGGGAGGGAACACCGGGGAGCTGTTTTTT
TRBV5-1	NA	NA	TRBJ1-1	CASSLGQAIDEAFF	TGCGCCAGCAGCTTGGGACAGGCGATCGATGAAGCTTTCTTT
TRBV24-1	NA	once	TRBJ2-7	CATSDPPQDSDYEQYF	TGTGCCACCAGTGACCCTCCTCAGGACAGCGACTACGAGCAGTACTTC
TRBV9	NA	NA	TRBJ2-7	CASSDREQYF	TGTGCCAGCAGCGATCGCGAGCAGTACTTC
TRBV30	NA	few	TRBJ1-5	CAWSVLGAGQPQHF	TGTGCCTGGAGTGTACTGGGAGCTGGGCAGCCCCAGCATTTT
TRBV19	NA	NA	TRBJ2-3	CASSIDRVGADTQYF	TGTGCCAGTAGTATAGACAGGGTCGGAGCAGATACGCAGTATTTT
TRBV5-4	TRBD1	NA	TRBJ1-2	CASSTDTGGWSGYTF	TGTGCCAGCAGCACCGATACAGGGGGGTGGAGTGGCTACACCTTC
TRBV9	NA	once	TRBJ2-1	CASSVGTLRGSLHEQFF	TGTGCCAGCAGCGTAGGGACCCTCCGGGGGTCTCTCCATGAGCAGTTCTTC
TRBV18	NA	few	TRBJ2-7	CASSPQPTRGYEQYF	TGTGCCAGCTCACCACAGCCTACCCGGGGCTACGAGCAGTACTTC
TRBV5-8	TRBD2	NA	TRBJ2-2	CASSKGLAGAGELFF	TGTGCCAGCAGCAAGGGACTAGCGGGCGCCGGGGAGCTGTTTTTT
TRBV10-3	TRBD1	NA	TRBJ1-1	CAISGRLRGDTEAFF	TGTGCCATCAGTGGCCGACTCAGGGGGGACACTGAAGCTTTCTTT
TRBV14	NA	NA	TRBJ2-1	CASSPFRTNEQFF	TGTGCCAGCAGCCCCTTCCGAACTAATGAGCAGTTCTTC
TRBV11-2	NA	few	TRBJ2-7	CASSLESRLQYF	TGTGCCAGCAGCTTAGAATCGCGGTTGCAGTACTTC
TRBV19	NA	NA	TRBJ2-5	CASSVSHLYQETQYF	TGTGCCAGTAGTGTTAGTCACTTGTACCAAGAGACCCAGTACTTC
TRBV28	TRBD1	NA	TRBJ2-5	CASSLLVPGGAGTQYF	TGTGCCAGCAGTTTATTGGTTCCAGGGGGCGCCGGGACCCAGTACTTC
TRBV5-1	NA	NA	TRBJ2-7	CASSLAPRSGVEQYF	TGCGCCAGCAGCTTGGCCCCGCGGAGCGGCGTCGAGCAGTACTTC
TRBV7-2	NA	NA	TRBJ2-3	CASSHTLTSPDTQYF	TGTGCCAGCAGCCACACCCTCACTAGCCCCGATACGCAGTATTTT
TRBV6-1	NA	NA	TRBJ2-1	CASSERLYNEQFF	TGTGCCAGCAGTGAAAGACTTTACAATGAGCAGTTCTTC
TRBV6-6	TRBD2	NA	TRBJ2-3	CASSTLAGNADTQYF	TGTGCCAGCAGCACACTAGCGGGGAACGCAGATACGCAGTATTTT
TRBV19	TRBD2	NA	TRBJ2-7	CASSLEAGISYEQYF	TGTGCCAGTAGTCTCGAAGCGGGGATCTCCTACGAGCAGTACTTC
TRBV19	TRBD1	NA	TRBJ1-2	CASSLIRDRDGYTF	TGTGCCAGTAGCCTAATCCGGGACAGGGATGGCTACACCTTC
TRBV9	TRBD2	NA	TRBJ2-1	CASSPFGGLAYNEQFF	TGTGCCAGCAGTCCCTTTGGGGGACTAGCCTACAATGAGCAGTTCTTC
TRBV9	NA	once	TRBJ2-5	CASGAGWETQYF	TGTGCCAGCGGAGCAGGGTGGGAGACCCAGTACTTC
TRBV29-1	TRBD1	NA	TRBJ1-1	CSVFRQGTEAFF	TGCAGCGTCTTCCGACAGGGCACTGAAGCTTTCTTT
TRBV19	NA	NA	TRBJ2-5	CASSIGGGGQETQYF	TGTGCCAGTAGTATAGGGGGAGGAGGGCAAGAGACCCAGTACTTC